This TCR beta chain was captured by sequencing in a study of regulatory T cells in long-lasting Graves disease. Findings and caveats of the study: Accuracy might have suffered from few samples.

Arm-PCR of CDR3 regions and iRepertoire HTBI primers were used to build TCR beta libraries. In TCRdb, the multiplex PCR reads were re-called with MiXCR into one record per CDR3 protein. The sample contains roughly 220,000 distinct CDR3 sequences, around 16% of which appear only once. Time point meaning: newly diagnosed GD, antithyroid drugs for less than 3 months. Extracted RNA from PBMCs served as the source of the TCR library. Roughly 8.2 milliliters of peripheral blood were drawn into EDTA tubes. This clonotype was detected many times. Its specificity is not known. The source of this sequence is a female donor with Graves disease. The sequencing used peripheral blood mononuclear cells (PBMCs), collected at new diagnosis, from a patient treated with antithyroid drugs.

CDR3 sequence: CASRSGTQETQYF. The CDR3 DNA reads TGTGCCAGCAGAAGCGGGACACAAGAGACCCAGTACTTC. The rearrangement joins TRBV12-3 or TRBV12-4 to TRBJ2-5; the D gene is possibly TRBD2 (7 bases). The CDR3 spans 13 residues. The V end lost 6 bases, the J end lost 2 bases, and 10 bases lay between the germline ends.